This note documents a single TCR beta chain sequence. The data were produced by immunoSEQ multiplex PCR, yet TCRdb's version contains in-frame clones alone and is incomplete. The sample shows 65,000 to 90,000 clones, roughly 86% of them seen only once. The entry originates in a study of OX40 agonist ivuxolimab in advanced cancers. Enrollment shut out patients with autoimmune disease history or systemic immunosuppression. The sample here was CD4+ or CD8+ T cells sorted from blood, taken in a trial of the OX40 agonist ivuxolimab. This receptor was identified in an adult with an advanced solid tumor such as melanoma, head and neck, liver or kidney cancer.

CDR3 sequence reads: CASSQSAGRAYGNTIYF. The CDR3 DNA reads TGCGCCAGCAGCCAATCCGCGGGCAGGGCTTATGGAAACACCATATATTTT. This chain links TRBV4-3 with TRBJ1-3; tentatively, D is TRBD1 (5 bases). The length of the CDR3 is 17 residues. Germline-derived CDR1 and CDR2 are LGHNA and YSLEER. Between the trimmed V and J ends, which lost 2 bases and 3 bases, there was a span of 17 bases.